The present entry profiles one T cell receptor beta chain with its context. Its antigen is unknown. A much larger clone is a single base away; this may be a read error. The data were obtained in a study of human T cells and chemical hapten exposure. Regarding the study as a whole: Having alopecia, the donors may differ immunologically from healthy people.

In TCRdb, the RACE reads were re-called with MiXCR into one record per CDR3 protein. The data show some 71,000 distinct CDR3 sequences, with approximately 10% seen just once and 6.8% held by the top ten. CDR1 and CDR2 (germline): SGHAT, FQNNGV. Trimming stripped 0 bases from V and 2 bases from J, with 11 bases between. There are 15 residues in the CDR3. As for time point: patch test 2, 6 weeks after DPC sensitization. Sample treatment: therapeutic diphenylcyclopropenone sensitization with weekly scalp DPC. The clonotype comes from a woman aged 50 to 60 with alopecia areata. Some clones in this sample may be carry-over from other donors' samples. The specimen comprised whole blood, sampled in connection with sensitization to the hapten diphenylcyclopropenone (DPC). This chain joins TRBV11-2 and TRBJ2-7; D unclear. The CDR3 reads CASSLEYRDPYEQYF. The DNA of the CDR3 is TGTGCCAGCAGCTTAGAGTATAGAGACCCCTACGAGCAGTACTTC.